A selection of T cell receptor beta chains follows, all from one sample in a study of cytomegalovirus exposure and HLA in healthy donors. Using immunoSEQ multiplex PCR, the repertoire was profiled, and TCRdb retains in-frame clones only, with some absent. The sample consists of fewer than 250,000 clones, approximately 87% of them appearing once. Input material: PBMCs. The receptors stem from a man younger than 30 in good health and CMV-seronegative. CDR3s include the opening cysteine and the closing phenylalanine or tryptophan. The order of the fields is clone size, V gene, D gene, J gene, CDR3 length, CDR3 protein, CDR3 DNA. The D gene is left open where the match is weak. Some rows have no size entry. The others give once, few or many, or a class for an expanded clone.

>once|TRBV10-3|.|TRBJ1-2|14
CATSPGDYDYGYTF
TGTGCCACCAGCCCGGGGGACTACGACTATGGCTACACCTTC
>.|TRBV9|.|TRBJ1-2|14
CASSMSPVLGGYTF
TGTGCCAGCAGCATGAGCCCGGTACTAGGTGGCTACACCTTC
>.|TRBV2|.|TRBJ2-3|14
CASMGGQLTDTQYF
TGTGCCAGCATGGGGGGGCAGTTAACAGATACGCAGTATTTT
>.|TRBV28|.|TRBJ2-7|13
CASSPDSSYEQYF
TGTGCCAGCAGCCCGGACAGCTCCTACGAGCAGTACTTC
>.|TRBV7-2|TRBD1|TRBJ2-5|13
CASSLDRGETQYF
TGTGCCAGCAGCTTAGACAGGGGGGAGACCCAGTACTTC
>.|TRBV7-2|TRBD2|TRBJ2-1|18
CASSLSLAGGRSYNEQFF
TGTGCCAGCAGCTTGAGTCTAGCGGGAGGGAGGTCCTACAATGAGCAGTTCTTC
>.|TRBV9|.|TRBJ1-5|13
CASSVAGNQPQHF
TGTGCCAGCAGCGTAGCAGGGAATCAGCCCCAGCATTTT
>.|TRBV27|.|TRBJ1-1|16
CASSSLGGRMNTEAFF
TGTGCCAGCAGTTCCCTGGGGGGACGGATGAACACTGAAGCTTTCTTT
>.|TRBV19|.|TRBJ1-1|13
CASSLGSNTEAFF
TGTGCCAGTAGTCTTGGCTCGAACACTGAAGCTTTCTTT
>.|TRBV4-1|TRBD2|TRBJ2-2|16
CASRRGLADNTGELFF
TGCGCCAGCAGACGGGGACTAGCGGATAACACCGGGGAGCTGTTTTTT
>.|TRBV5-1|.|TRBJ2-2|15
CASRSQVSHTGELFF
TGCGCCAGCAGAAGCCAAGTCTCTCACACCGGGGAGCTGTTTTTT
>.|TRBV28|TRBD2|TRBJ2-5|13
CASSLRLAETQYF
TGTGCCAGCAGTCTCCGACTAGCGGAGACCCAGTACTTC
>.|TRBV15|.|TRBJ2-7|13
CATSRDLYGTWYF
TGTGCCACCAGCAGAGATCTTTATGGGACTTGGTACTTC
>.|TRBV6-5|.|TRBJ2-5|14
CASSYSQGRETQYF
TGTGCCAGCAGTTACTCGCAGGGCCGGGAGACCCAGTACTTC
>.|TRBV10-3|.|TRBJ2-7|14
CAISEFIESYEQYF
TGTGCCATCAGTGAGTTTATAGAATCCTACGAGCAGTACTTC
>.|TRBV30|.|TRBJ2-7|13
CAWSRGTSYEQYF
TGTGCCTGGAGCAGGGGTACTTCCTACGAGCAGTACTTC
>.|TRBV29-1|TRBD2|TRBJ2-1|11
CSGAGGGEQFF
TGCAGCGGTGCGGGGGGCGGAGAGCAGTTCTTC
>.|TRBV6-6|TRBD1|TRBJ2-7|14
CASSHRGDGYEQYF
TGTGCCAGCAGTCACAGGGGGGACGGGTACGAGCAGTACTTC
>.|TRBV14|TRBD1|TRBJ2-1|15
CASSPDRGTHNEQFF
TGTGCCAGCAGCCCGGACAGGGGAACCCACAATGAGCAGTTCTTC
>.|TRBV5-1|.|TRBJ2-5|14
CASSLAGYEETQYF
TGCGCCAGCAGCTTGGCAGGGTACGAAGAGACCCAGTACTTC
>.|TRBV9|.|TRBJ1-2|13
CASSGRVWSGYTF
TGTGCCAGCAGTGGGAGGGTCTGGTCTGGCTACACCTTC
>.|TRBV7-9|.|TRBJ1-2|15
CASSLETGRYYGYTF
TGTGCCAGCAGCTTAGAGACAGGCCGATACTATGGCTACACCTTC
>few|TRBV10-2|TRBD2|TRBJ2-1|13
CASKGLAGIEQFF
TGCGCCAGCAAAGGACTAGCGGGAATCGAGCAGTTCTTC
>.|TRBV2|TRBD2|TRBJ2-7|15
CASSAWTSGSLEQYF
TGTGCCAGCAGTGCCTGGACTAGCGGGAGTCTCGAGCAGTACTTC
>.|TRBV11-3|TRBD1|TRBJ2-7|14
CASSHRDRDYEQYF
TGTGCCAGCAGCCACCGGGACAGGGACTACGAGCAGTACTTC
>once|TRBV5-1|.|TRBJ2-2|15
CASSPEPEGTGELFF
TGCGCCAGCAGCCCTGAACCGGAGGGAACCGGGGAGCTGTTTTTT
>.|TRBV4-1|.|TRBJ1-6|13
CASSQRADSPLHF
TGCGCCAGCAGCCAGAGGGCAGATTCACCCCTCCACTTT
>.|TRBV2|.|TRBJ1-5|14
CASRALGGNQPQHF
TGTGCCAGCAGAGCCCTAGGGGGCAATCAGCCCCAGCATTTT
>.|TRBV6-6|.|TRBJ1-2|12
CASRQGQNGYTF
TGTGCCAGCAGGCAGGGACAAAACGGCTACACCTTC